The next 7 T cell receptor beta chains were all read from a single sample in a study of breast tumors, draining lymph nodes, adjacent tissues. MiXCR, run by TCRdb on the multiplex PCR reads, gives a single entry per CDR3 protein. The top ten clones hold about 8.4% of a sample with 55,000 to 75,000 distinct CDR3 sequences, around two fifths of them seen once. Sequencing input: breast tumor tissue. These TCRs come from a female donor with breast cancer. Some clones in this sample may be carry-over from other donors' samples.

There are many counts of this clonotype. This CDR3 is CASSHYSGANVLTF. As DNA, the CDR3 is TGTGCCAGCAGCCACTACTCTGGGGCCAACGTCCTGACTTTC. This chain connects TRBV6-5 to TRBJ2-6, with D hard to call. The germline V and J ends were trimmed by 6 bases and 0 bases, with 6 bases remaining between them. CDR1 and CDR2 (germline): MNHEY, SVGAGI. This CDR3 comprises 14 residues.

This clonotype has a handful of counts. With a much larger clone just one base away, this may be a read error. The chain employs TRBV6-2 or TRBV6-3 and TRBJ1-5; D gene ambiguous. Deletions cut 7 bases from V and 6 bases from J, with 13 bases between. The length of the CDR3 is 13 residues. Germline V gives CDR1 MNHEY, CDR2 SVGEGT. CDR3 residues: CASTLTPGQPQHF. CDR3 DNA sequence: TGTGCCAGCACCCTCACGCCAGGTCAGCCCCAGCATTTT.

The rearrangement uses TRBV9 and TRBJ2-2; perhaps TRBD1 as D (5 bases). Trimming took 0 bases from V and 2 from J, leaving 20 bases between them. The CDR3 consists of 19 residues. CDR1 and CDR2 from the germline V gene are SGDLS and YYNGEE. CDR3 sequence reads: CASSVGPGSVSGNTGELFF. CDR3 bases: TGTGCCAGCAGCGTAGGGCCAGGGTCCGTCTCTGGAAACACCGGGGAGCTGTTTTTT.

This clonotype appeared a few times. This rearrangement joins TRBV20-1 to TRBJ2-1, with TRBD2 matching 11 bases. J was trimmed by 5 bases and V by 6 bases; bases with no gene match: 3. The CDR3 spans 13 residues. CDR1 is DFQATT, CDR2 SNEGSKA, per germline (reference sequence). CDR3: CSAPGLADNEQFF. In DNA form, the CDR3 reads TGCAGTGCCCCGGGACTAGCGGACAATGAGCAGTTCTTC.

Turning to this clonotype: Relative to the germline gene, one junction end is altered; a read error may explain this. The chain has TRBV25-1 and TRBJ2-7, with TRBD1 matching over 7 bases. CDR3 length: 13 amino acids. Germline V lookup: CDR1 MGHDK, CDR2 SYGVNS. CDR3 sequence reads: CASGKGGYNEQYF. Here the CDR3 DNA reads TGCGCCAGCGGTAAAGGGGGCTACAACGAGCAGTACTTC.

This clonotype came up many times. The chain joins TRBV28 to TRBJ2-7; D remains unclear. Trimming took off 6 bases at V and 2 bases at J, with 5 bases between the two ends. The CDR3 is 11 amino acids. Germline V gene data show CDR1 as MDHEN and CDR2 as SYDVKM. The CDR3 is CASRAAYEQYF. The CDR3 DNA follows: TGTGCCAGCAGGGCCGCCTACGAGCAGTACTTC.

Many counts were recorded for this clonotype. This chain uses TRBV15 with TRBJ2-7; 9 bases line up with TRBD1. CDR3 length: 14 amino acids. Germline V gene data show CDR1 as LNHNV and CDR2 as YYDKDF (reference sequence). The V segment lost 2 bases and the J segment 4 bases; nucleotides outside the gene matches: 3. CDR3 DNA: TGTGCCACCAGCAGATATGGACAGGGGTACGAGCAGTACTTC. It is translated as CATSRYGQGYEQYF.